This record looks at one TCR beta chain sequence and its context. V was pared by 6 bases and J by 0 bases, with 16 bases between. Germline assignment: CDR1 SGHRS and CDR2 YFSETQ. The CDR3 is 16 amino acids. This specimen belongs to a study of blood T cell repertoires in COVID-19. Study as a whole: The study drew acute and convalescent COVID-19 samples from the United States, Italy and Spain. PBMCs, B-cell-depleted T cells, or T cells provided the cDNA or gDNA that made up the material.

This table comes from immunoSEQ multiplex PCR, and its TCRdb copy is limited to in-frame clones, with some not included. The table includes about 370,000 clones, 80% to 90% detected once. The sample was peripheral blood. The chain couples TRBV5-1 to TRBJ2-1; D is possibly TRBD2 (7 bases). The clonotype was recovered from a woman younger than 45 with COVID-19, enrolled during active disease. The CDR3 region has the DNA TGCGCCAGCACCGAAGGGGGGGGTAACTCCTACAATGAGCAGTTCTTC. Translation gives CASTEGGGNSYNEQFF.